This T cell receptor beta chain was obtained from a study of cytomegalovirus exposure and HLA in healthy donors (dated by TCRdb to about 2017). Regarding the study in general: According to an earlier analysis of around 600 of the donors, about 179 million T cells yielded 95 million to 140 million unique TCR beta sequences and approximately 300 Gb of sequence data. Five DR-DQ haplotypes were handled as single units for association and clustering because linkage in the cohort was strong. Class I and class II HLA loci were covered by the typing at four-digit resolution. Typing coverage varied by locus: 629-630 donors for A, B, C, DRB1 and DQB1; 500 to 550 for DQA1; nearly 610 for DPA1; more than 450 for DPB1. In addition to the first cohort of around 670 subjects, a separate validation cohort of 120 different subjects was used. Approximately 310 gigabases of sequencing data and 75 million to 85 million unique TCR sequences made up an early release that covered over 550 HLA-typed donors. Every discovery cohort repertoire had been produced on one sequencing platform. Using immunosequencing, the study profiled T cell repertoires from 666 subjects and related those repertoires to cytomegalovirus serostatus. Genome-wide SNP genotypes for about three fifths of the roughly 670 donors were used in a later genetic analysis, which treated that subset as a discovery cohort. Of the 300 to 400 genotyped donors, 65% to 90% fell in the genetic ancestry cluster associated with self-reported Caucasian donors. High-throughput TCR immunosequencing, statistical association of individual TCRs with disease status, and machine learning were combined to predict cytomegalovirus infection status. An earlier analysis of 587 of the donors applied high-throughput TCR beta sequencing to assess whether each TCR beta V gene segment acted as functional or pseudogenic. On average, 235,054 unique TCR beta nucleotide sequences were sequenced per donor among 398 genotyped donors of the cohort, with 15% to 20% of those sequences being non-productive. Alongside the repertoire data, information on donor age, sex, ethnicity and CMV serostatus was compiled. The aim of the study was to test whether cataloging public T cell receptors could identify signatures of past pathogen exposure. The later analysis used no new phenotypic data to find candidate immune exposures, relying instead on TCR beta sequences and their occurrence across donors. In a later analysis, previously published TCR beta repertoires from 670 or so donors were re-analyzed and high-resolution HLA genotyping was added so that TCR occurrence patterns could be studied.

The method was the immunoSEQ multiplex PCR assay. For the multiplex PCR, a mixture combining 60 forward primers for TCR Vbeta segments and 13 reverse primers for TCR Jbeta segments was used. The CDR3 region of rearranged TCR beta genes was amplified from genomic DNA by a multiplex PCR assay. The Illumina HiSeq System was used to sequence the amplified TCR beta libraries as 87-base-pair reads. Per the original workflow: Across the 700 or so repertoires, a later analysis counted tens of millions of unique TCR beta chains, some 11 million of which were shared by at least two donors. Raw reads were error-corrected and collapsed into unique sequences with a nearest-neighbor algorithm that merged closely related sequences to remove PCR and sequencing errors. V, D and J gene segments were assigned by aligning CDR3 sequences to IMGT reference sequences. For a sequence to be retained, a match of at least six nucleotides to both a V gene segment and a J gene segment was required. A rearrangement counted as productive if the CDR3 had no stop codons and remained in frame with V and J, and every other rearrangement counted as non-productive. CDR3 was defined according to IMGT convention as the region running from the second conserved V-encoded cysteine to the conserved J-encoded phenylalanine. Sequences without an unambiguous match to a single V gene segment were excluded from the earlier analysis of a few hundred of the donors. An earlier analysis of some 610 of the donors called V segments functional above 56.7% productive rearrangements and segregating when the between-donor standard deviation exceeded 5%. A statistical classification framework was built to diagnose cytomegalovirus status from the catalog of TCR beta chain sequences. In a later analysis, TCR nucleotide sequences were compared against IMGT/GENE-DB human TR gene sequences so that V and J genes could be assigned. In a later analysis, CDR3 sequences and most-parsimonious VDJ recombination scenarios were assigned using the TCRdist pipeline. In a later analysis, every TCR beta chain was defined by the combination of its CDR3 amino acid sequence and its V-gene family, and reads without a unique V-gene family were dropped. In a later analysis, 450 to 600 highly shared, low-generation-probability nucleotide sequences were removed to address suspected cross-contamination and a sequencing artifact. In a later analysis, a clonal expansion index for each public chain was calculated from normalized within-repertoire ranks of inferred template counts. Generation probabilities in a later analysis came from a VDJ recombination model fitted to out-of-frame rearrangements, and those results were checked against IGoR. Hypergeometric tests were used in a later analysis to score TCR-TCR, TCR-HLA and TCR-CMV co-occurrence, with a repertoire-size bias correction applied to the TCR pairs. To estimate false discovery rates, a later analysis permuted the HLA or CMV assignments 20 times. In a later analysis, co-occurring TCRs were grouped using DBSCAN, and TCRdist sequence similarity was added for clustering within HLA-allele-positive subsets. Co-occurrence clustering excluded repertoires with fewer than 30,000 or more than 120,000 public chains, plus five with anomalous nucleotide sharing. TCRdb mirrors the immuneACCESS table, restricted to in-frame sequences. Some clones are absent from its copies; in checked studies, under half trace to an unresolved V gene, and the reason for the others is unknown. D and trimming come from the DNA, and the V and J calls and clone size come from that table. The sample table lists over 100,000 clones, around three quarters of them with a count of one. The leading ten clones occupy roughly 0.82% of the sample.

Study-wide findings and limitations: According to a later genetic analysis, donors in an Asian-associated ancestry cluster had fewer N-insertions in productive TCRs than the roughly 700-donor mean. A few of the identified cytomegalovirus-associated TCR beta chains were confirmed in vitro to be specific for cytomegalovirus antigens. In a later analysis, HLA-associated TCR beta chains showed more clonal expansion and lower generation probabilities than non-associated chains that were equally common. Some IMGT-functional V segments, including TRBV6-2 and TRBV6-3, could not be distinguished by the 87-base-pair reads and were therefore excluded. Roughly uniform sequencing depth across donors was assumed in presence/absence analyses, although this assumption may not hold. In both the original and validation cohorts, the classifier was reported to diagnose cytomegalovirus status with high specificity and sensitivity. Most TCR sequences were seen in very few donors, while some public TCRs were found in many individuals. Because HLA typing was unavailable for some donors at each locus, only the typed subset was used in association tests. The only immune exposure information available for the cohort was CMV serostatus. A cluster of highly shared sequence variants was judged likely to represent a technical artifact of the sequencing pipeline. A later genetic analysis associated a missense DCLRE1C variant with V-gene and J-gene trimming of TCR beta chains, and an independent cohort replicated the association. Specific HLA alleles were associated with 18,000 or so TCR beta sequences at a false discovery rate of 0.05 in a later analysis. Only TCR beta chains were sequenced in this cohort, and the absence of alpha or paired-chain data limited detectable features. In a later analysis, TCR association rates were found to vary across HLA loci, with the most associated TCRs seen for DRB1 alleles and the fewest for HLA-C alleles. A further reported finding was that TCR beta sequences accurately predicted the HLA-A and HLA-B alleles for most subjects in the first cohort. Strong co-occurrence of HLA alleles, especially DR and DQ, made assigning TCR associations to individual alleles difficult. Because counts were too low, some 17 rarely observed V segments, including chromosome 9 orphons, were excluded from the earlier analysis of several hundred of the donors. A later analysis found that most CMV-associated TCR beta chains appeared HLA-restricted, with HLA associations seemingly driven largely by CMV exposure. In an earlier analysis of a few hundred of the donors, most TCR beta V segments were observed in productive rearrangements about 87% or about 30% of the time, broadly matching IMGT annotations. The authors suggested that the approach could potentially be extended to other disease states and immunological phenotypes. The study gave a list of 150 to 200 TCR beta chains associated with cytomegalovirus. In a later analysis, several top co-occurrence clusters were reported to appear linked to parvovirus B19, influenza, CMV and Epstein-Barr virus. Linkage disequilibrium might explain the correlated functional status among segregating V segments, but an unknown experimental factor could not be excluded.

This clone was observed a handful of times. What antigen it recognizes has not been identified. The input lacks base qualities; no much larger clone sits a single base away. The CDR3 spans 14 residues, from the cysteine through the phenylalanine. The CDR3 DNA has 42 bases and is translated from base 1. Clipping removes 6 bases from V and 5 bases from J, with 9 as the unmatched junction base count. The germline V gene specifies MNHEY as CDR1 and SVGAGI as CDR2. In total, approximately 610 healthy bone marrow donors made up the cohort. At the time of sampling, every cohort member was nominally healthy, though immune exposures that went unrecorded were likely present. The donor was CMV seronegative and was included in the group of approximately 350 seronegative cohort members. Every donor gave a peripheral blood sample, and the peripheral blood mononuclear cells from that sample were used for TCR beta sequencing. Genomic DNA was extracted from the blood cell samples with the Qiagen DNeasy Blood Extraction Kit.

This receptor was identified in a woman aged 30 to 39 in good health and CMV-seronegative. The specimen was PBMCs. The chain is encoded by TRBV6-5 joined to TRBJ2-7, with 8 bases in between that match TRBD2. The bases are TGTGCCAGCAGCCTCCAGCGGGGGTCGAACGAGCAGTACTTC. This gives the protein CASSLQRGSNEQYF.